This record covers a single T cell receptor (beta chain). The germline V and J ends were trimmed by 5 bases and 1 base, with 6 bases remaining between them. CDR3 length equals 14 residues. Germline CDR1 and CDR2: SEHNR and FQNEAQ (reference sequence). The sample is drawn from a study of OX40 agonist ivuxolimab in advanced cancers. Assay used: immunoSEQ multiplex PCR; TCRdb lists only in-frame clones, some missing. The data hold tens of thousands of clones, with 80% to 90% observed a single time. The sample was CD4+ or CD8+ T cells sorted from blood, taken in a trial of the OX40 agonist ivuxolimab. The chain couples TRBV7-9 to TRBJ2-6, with unresolved D. The source is an adult with an advanced solid tumor such as melanoma, head and neck, liver or kidney cancer. CDR3 bases: TGTGCCAGCAGCCGCCAATCTGGGGCCAACGTCCTGACTTTC. Amino acid sequence: CASSRQSGANVLTF.